This T cell receptor (beta chain) was captured in a study of cytomegalovirus exposure and HLA in healthy donors. Losses at the gene ends were 2 bases for V and 2 bases for J; bases not matched to a gene: 6. The length of the CDR3 is 15 residues. Germline V gene sequence: CDR1 MNHEY, CDR2 SVGAGI. The PCR was carried out with 60 Vbeta primers and 13 Jbeta primers. Measured with immunoSEQ multiplex PCR; TCRdb has only the in-frame clones, and not every one. The table lists about 140,000 clones, about 73% of them singletons. Study-wide points: Within an earlier analysis, most TCR beta V segments proved productive either about 90% or about 30% of the time.

On this clone itself: No antigen is known for it.

Material: PBMCs. The chain joins TRBV6-5 to TRBJ2-7, with 7 nucleotides matching TRBD2. This clonotype was sampled from a woman aged 60 to 75 in good health and CMV-seropositive. CDR3 coding DNA: TGTGCCAGCAGTTACGATGCTAGCGGAGCCTACGAGCAGTACTTC. Residues: CASSYDASGAYEQYF.